Each of the 22 T cell receptor beta chains below was sequenced from the same sample in a study of regulatory T cells in long-lasting Graves disease. This sample's time point: newly diagnosed GD, antithyroid drugs for less than 3 months. After RNA was extracted from PBMCs, the TCR library was made from it. To make TCR beta libraries, researchers used iRepertoire HTBI primers and Arm-PCR of CDR3 regions. TCRdb reprocessed the multiplex PCR reads with MiXCR, giving one entry per CDR3 protein. The table has roughly 220,000 distinct CDR3 sequences, about a sixth seen once. Sequencing was performed on peripheral blood mononuclear cells (PBMCs), taken at new diagnosis, from a patient treated with antithyroid drugs. These receptors were collected from a female donor with Graves disease.

The chain links TRBV28 to TRBJ2-1; D possibly corresponds to TRBD1 (6 bases). Between the trimmed V and J ends, which lost 7 bases and 16 bases, there was a span of 20 bases. The CDR3 has 12 amino acids. Per the germline V gene, CDR1 is MDHEN and CDR2 is SYDVKM. The CDR3 DNA reads as TGTGCCAGCACCTCTCTTGGGGGACATTTTTTCTTC. Encoded protein: CASTSLGGHFFF.

This clonotype was seen ten or more times. J is TRBJ1-4 and V is TRBV7-8; no reliable D call. V shed 5 bases and J shed 5 bases, with 12 bases lying between them. The CDR3 extends over 14 amino acids. The germline V gene has CDR1 SGHVS and CDR2 FQNEAQ. CDR3 loop: CASSRPTGNEKLFF. As DNA, the CDR3 is TGTGCCAGCAGCCGACCTACCGGCAATGAAAAACTGTTTTTT. The full variable domain, in which reference TRBV7-8 and TRBJ1-4 provide the parts outside the CDR3, is GAGVSQSPRYKVAKRGQDVALRCDPISGHVSLFWYQQALGQGPEFLTYFQNEAQLDKSGLPSDRFFAERPEGSVSTLKIQRTQQEDSAVYLCASSRPTGNEKLFFGSGTQLSVL.

This clonotype was seen a few times. The chain employs TRBV5-1 and TRBJ1-2, with TRBD1 matching 8 bases. The CDR3 contains 16 residues. Unmatched junction bases numbered 13, after V lost 9 bases and J lost 0 bases. Germline lookup yields CDR1 SGHRS and CDR2 YFSETQ. CDR3 residues: CATSWGRGQTNYGYTF. The CDR3 nucleotides are TGCGCCACCTCTTGGGGCAGGGGGCAAACTAACTATGGCTACACCTTC.

This clonotype was found many times. The genes are TRBV12-3 or TRBV12-4 and TRBJ2-7, with 7 bases identical to TRBD1. CDR3 length equals 13 residues. The junction had 3 bases not matched to a gene; V was cut back by 4 bases and J by 3 bases. CDR3 protein: CASSSSGGYEQYF. The CDR3 nucleotides are TGTGCCAGCAGTTCTTCAGGGGGCTACGAGCAGTACTTC.

The V and J genes are TRBV4-3 and TRBJ2-7; D remains unclear. Trimming cost V 0 bases and J 7 bases, with 13 bases left between them. This CDR3 has 14 amino acids. Germline lookup yields CDR1 LGHNA and CDR2 YSLEER. DNA of the CDR3: TGCGCCAGCAGCCAAGAGGTCCTCGTCCGGGAGCAGTACTTC. Its translation: CASSQEVLVREQYF.

This clonotype was seen repeatedly, ten times or more. The rearrangement uses TRBV11-2 and TRBJ2-7; D call uncertain. With 3 bases removed from V and 3 bases from J, the gap between germline ends came to 9 bases. The CDR3 has 13 residues. Germline V lookup: CDR1 SGHAT, CDR2 FQNNGV. The DNA of the CDR3 is TGTGCCAGCAGCTTCGACACGCGCTACGAGCAGTACTTC. It yields the protein CASSFDTRYEQYF. Variable domain in full (rest from reference TRBV11-2 and TRBJ2-7): EAGVAQSPRYKIIEKRQSVAFWCNPISGHATLYWYQQILGQGPKLLIQFQNNGVVDDSQLPKDRFSAERLKGVDSTLKIQPAKLEDSAVYLCASSFDTRYEQYFGPGTRLTVT.

This clonotype has at least ten counts. The genes are TRBV10-1 and TRBJ2-7; D is perhaps TRBD2 (6 bases). The length of the CDR3 is 15 residues. V lost 2 bases to trimming and J lost 1 base, with 12 bases between them. The germline V gene has CDR1 WNHNN and CDR2 SYGVQD (reference sequence). CDR3 nucleotides: TGCGCCAGCAGTGAGGCCACTAGCAGTTCCTACGAGCAGTACTTC. Its protein is CASSEATSSSYEQYF.

This clonotype has ten or more counts. The chain is built from TRBV11-2 and TRBJ1-3, with unresolved D. The CDR3 extends over 14 amino acids. Looked up from germline, CDR1 is SGHAT and CDR2 is FQNNGV. V lost 1 base to trimming and J lost 0 bases, with 4 bases between them. The CDR3 spells CASSLASSGNTIYF. As DNA, the CDR3 is TGTGCCAGCAGCTTAGCCAGCTCTGGAAACACCATATATTTT.

This clonotype was counted many times. The chain carries TRBV28 and TRBJ2-4; 7 nucleotides align to TRBD1. Per germline, CDR1 MDHEN and CDR2 SYDVKM. CDR3 size: 16 residues. Losses at the gene ends were 3 bases for V and 0 bases for J; bases not matched to a gene: 5. The CDR3 sequence is CASSLGTVLAKNIQYF. CDR3 bases: TGTGCCAGCAGTTTGGGGACAGTTCTAGCCAAAAACATTCAGTACTTC.

The table lists this clonotype with many counts. The CDR3 is CASETSGAYNEQFF. The DNA for the CDR3 is TGTGCCAGCGAAACTAGCGGAGCCTACAATGAGCAGTTCTTC. The V gene is TRBV18, the J gene TRBJ2-1; 8 nucleotides agree with TRBD2. This CDR3 is built from 14 residues. Germline CDR1 is KGHSH and CDR2 is LQKENI. V shed 8 bases, J shed 2 bases, and the junction held 5 bases outside the gene matches.

This clonotype was detected many times. This sequence joins TRBV10-3 and TRBJ2-3; TRBD1 is a possible D gene (5 bases). This CDR3 is built from 15 residues. V lost 3 bases, J lost 0 bases, and 10 bases lay in between. Germline V gives CDR1 ENHRY, CDR2 SYGVKD. CDR3 in DNA: TGTGCCATCAGTGACCAGGGATCTAGCACAGATACGCAGTATTTT. Translated, it gives CAISDQGSSTDTQYF.

This clonotype was seen more than once but under ten times. V is TRBV7-9 and J is TRBJ1-2, with D tentatively TRBD1 (5 bases). V lost 3 bases and J 3 bases, leaving 11 bases between the germline ends. The V gene's germline CDR1 is SEHNR and CDR2 FQNEAQ (reference sequence). CDR3 size: 14 residues. CDR3 in DNA: TGTGCCAGCAGCTTTGGGACTCTTGACTATGGCTACACCTTC. Protein: CASSFGTLDYGYTF.

This clonotype was seen many times. This chain uses TRBV24-1 with TRBJ2-3, with D unresolved. The V end lost 6 bases, the J end lost 0 bases, and 12 bases lay between the germline ends. Germline V gene sequence: CDR1 KGHDR, CDR2 SFDVKD. This CDR3 contains 15 residues. The CDR3 spells CATSKGESSTDTQYF. CDR3 nucleotides: TGTGCCACCAGTAAGGGCGAAAGTAGCACAGATACGCAGTATTTT.

As regards this clonotype: Its ends do not fully match the called genes, so a read error is possible. The chain combines TRBV24-1 with TRBJ2-4; 9 bases map to TRBD1. Germline lookup yields CDR1 KGHDR and CDR2 SFDVKD. CDR3 length equals 15 residues. The CDR3 nucleotides are TGTACCACCAGTGGACAGGGGTCCACGGAGAACATTCAGTACTTC. It encodes CTTSGQGSTENIQYF.

This clonotype was counted many times. V and J are TRBV11-2 and TRBJ1-6; 9 bases match TRBD1. Trimming took 2 bases from V and 8 from J; bases not matched to a gene: 4. In germline, CDR1 is SGHAT, CDR2 FQNNGV. The length of the CDR3 is 15 residues. The CDR3 nucleotides read TGTGCCAGCAGCTTACTTTGGGACAGGGATTCACCCCTCCACTTT. Amino acid sequence: CASSLLWDRDSPLHF.

This clonotype appeared many times. This chain links TRBV18 with TRBJ1-1; TRBD1 matches at 8 bases. V lost 0 bases and J lost 12; bases outside the gene matches: 9. Germline CDR1 is KGHSH and CDR2 is LQKENI. This CDR3 has 14 residues. The CDR3 DNA reads TGTGCCAGCTCACCACCGGGGGACAGGACGACGACTTTCTTT. The encoded protein is CASSPPGDRTTTFF.

Ten or more counts support this clonotype. The chain links TRBV19 to TRBJ1-2; 8 bases agree with TRBD1. Germline V gives CDR1 LNHDA, CDR2 SQIVND (reference sequence). This CDR3 is built from 15 residues. V was pared by 3 bases and J by 2 bases, with 5 bases of the junction left unmatched. The CDR3 nucleotides are TGTGCCAGTAGTATCGAGACAGGGGCAAACTATGGCTACACCTTC. Protein: CASSIETGANYGYTF.

The sample holds a few counts of this clonotype. The V gene is TRBV24-1, the J gene TRBJ1-2; tentatively, D is TRBD1 (5 bases). The V end lost 3 bases, the J end lost 4 bases, and 11 bases lay between the germline ends. CDR1 is KGHDR and CDR2 is SFDVKD in the germline V gene. The CDR3 contains 14 residues. Here the CDR3 reads CATSDHRRGYGYTF. The CDR3, as DNA: TGTGCCACCAGTGATCACCGGAGGGGCTATGGCTACACCTTC.

On this clonotype itself: Compared with germline, one end of the junction differs, possibly owing to a read error. The rearrangement joins TRBV27 to TRBJ1-3; TRBD1 is a possible D gene (5 bases). Germline V gives CDR1 MNHEY, CDR2 SMNVEV (reference sequence). The CDR3 is made up of 14 amino acids. Here the CDR3 DNA reads TGTGCCAGCAATTTACTTGGTGACAGCAACGCCATATATTTT. This gives the protein CASNLLGDSNAIYF.

This clonotype was observed at least ten times. This chain uses TRBV7-9 with TRBJ2-1; no reliable D call. V lost 5 bases and J 9 bases, leaving 5 bases between the germline ends. Germline assignment: CDR1 SEHNR and CDR2 FQNEAQ (reference sequence). This CDR3 spans 10 amino acids. CDR3 protein: CASSPGEQFF. The CDR3 nucleotides are TGTGCCAGCAGCCCGGGTGAGCAGTTCTTC.

This clonotype came up many times. At one of its ends the junction is not consistent with the germline gene, which may arise from a read error. The V gene is TRBV12-3 or TRBV12-4, the J gene TRBJ2-7, with 9 bases matching TRBD1. The CDR3 runs to 15 residues. CDR3 sequence reads: CTSSFGTGSSYEQYF. CDR3 DNA sequence: TGTACCAGCAGTTTTGGGACAGGGAGCTCCTACGAGCAGTACTTC.

This chain joins TRBV11-2 and TRBJ2-3; 9 nucleotides line up with TRBD1. The CDR3 is made up of 16 amino acids. Germline trimming cut 1 base from V and 2 bases from J; bases unmatched to any gene: 4. From germline, CDR1 is SGHAT and CDR2 FQNNGV. CDR3 bases: TGTGCCAGCAGCTTAGGCGACAGGGGGAACACAGATACGCAGTATTTT. Translation: CASSLGDRGNTDTQYF.